The 20 T cell receptor beta chains below all came from one sample that was sequenced in a study of technical replicates of blood from a handful of donors. TCRdb keeps only in-frame clones here, not all; method: immunoSEQ multiplex PCR. The sample has roughly 80,000 clones; approximately 94% are singletons. Material for sequencing was T cells isolated from PBMCs. The source of these receptors is a human donor in good health.

V usage is TRBV5-1 and J usage is TRBJ2-7; D call uncertain. V dropped 2 bases and J dropped 3 bases, with 3 bases sitting between them. Germline-derived CDR1 and CDR2 are SGHRS and YFSETQ. The CDR3 loop spans 11 amino acids. The chain's CDR3 is CASSFGYEQYF. The CDR3 DNA sequence: TGCGCCAGCAGCTTCGGCTACGAGCAGTACTTC.

V is TRBV5-6 and J is TRBJ2-3, with 7 bases identical to TRBD2. The CDR3 runs 16 residues. J gave up 6 bases and V 4 bases, and 14 bases lay outside the gene matches. Germline values: CDR1 SGHDT, CDR2 YYEEEE. DNA for the CDR3: TGTGCCAGCAGCGGGCCCCTAGCGGATGACGCCGATACGCAGTATTTT. Protein: CASSGPLADDADTQYF.

The chain couples TRBV7-3 to TRBJ2-2; 11 bases align to TRBD2. The CDR3 has 15 amino acids. Germline CDR1 SGHTA, CDR2 FQGTGA. V was pared by 5 bases and J by 1 base, with 0 bases of the junction left unmatched. The CDR3 here is CASSTSGGNTGELFF. CDR3 in DNA: TGTGCCAGCAGCACTAGCGGGGGGAACACCGGGGAGCTGTTTTTT.

The genes are TRBV29-1 and TRBJ2-7; D gene uncertain. The V and J ends lost 4 bases and 5 bases respectively, with 6 bases between them. Germline V CDR1 and CDR2: SQVTM, ANQGSEA. The CDR3 contains 10 residues. The CDR3 here is CSVVQDEQYF. The CDR3 bases are TGCAGCGTTGTCCAGGACGAGCAGTACTTC.

The genes are TRBV6-6 and TRBJ2-7, with 10 bases identical to TRBD1. The V gene end was trimmed by 9 bases and the J gene end by 5 bases; junction bases not matched to a gene: 13. The germline V gene has CDR1 MNHNY and CDR2 SVGAGI (reference sequence). This CDR3 comprises 15 residues. CDR3 residues: CASLPAGTGDHEQYF. CDR3 DNA: TGTGCCAGTTTACCTGCCGGGACAGGGGACCACGAGCAGTACTTC.

V usage is TRBV18 and J usage is TRBJ2-7, with 7 bases that match TRBD1. V trimming: 6 bases; J trimming: 2 bases; junction bases outside the gene matches: 10. The CDR3 contains 15 residues. Germline CDR1 KGHSH, CDR2 LQKENI. The CDR3 here is CASSPGTVSAYEQYF. DNA of the CDR3: TGTGCCAGCTCCCCCGGGACAGTTTCTGCCTACGAGCAGTACTTC.

J is TRBJ1-4 and V is TRBV18; D not resolved. Germline V gene lookup returns CDR1 KGHSH and CDR2 LQKENI. The CDR3 is 13 residues long. Trimming took 4 bases from V and 6 from J, leaving 9 bases between them. The DNA for the CDR3 is TGTGCCAGCTCACTGCAGGAAGATGAAAAACTGTTTTTT. Amino acid sequence: CASSLQEDEKLFF.

The rearrangement links TRBV5-3 to TRBJ2-7; tentatively, D is TRBD1 (6 bases). TRBV5-3 is identified as an open reading frame with a role that is uncertain. Deletions cut 5 bases from V and 4 bases from J, with 19 bases between. The CDR3 contains 15 residues. The CDR3 DNA is TGTGCCAGAAGATTACCGGGACAATGGTCGTACGAGCAGTACTTC. It encodes CARRLPGQWSYEQYF.

The chain joins TRBV9 to TRBJ2-7; 7 bases align to TRBD2. This CDR3 is 16 amino acids long. Germline V lookup: CDR1 SGDLS, CDR2 YYNGEE. V trimming: 0 bases; J trimming: 0 bases; junction bases outside the gene matches: 6. The CDR3 DNA sequence: TGTGCCAGCAGCGTAGGAAAGCGGGGTATCTCCTACGAGCAGTACTTC. Translating it yields CASSVGKRGISYEQYF.

The rearrangement joins TRBV9 to TRBJ2-5; D is perhaps TRBD1 (5 bases). With 0 bases removed from V and 4 bases from J, the gap between germline ends came to 10 bases. CDR1 SGDLS and CDR2 YYNGEE come from the germline V gene. This CDR3 spans 14 amino acids. The CDR3 sequence is CASSVAREGETQYF. For the CDR3, the DNA is TGTGCCAGCAGCGTAGCCAGGGAAGGAGAGACCCAGTACTTC.

This chain links TRBV10-1 with TRBJ2-5, with a weak D call TRBD1 (6 bases). The CDR3 contains 18 residues. The V end was cut by 2 bases, the J end by 5 bases, with 24 bases between. CDR1 WNHNN and CDR2 SYGVQD come from the germline V gene (reference sequence). For the CDR3, the DNA is TGCGCCAGCAGTGAGCCTTACCCAGGGGCACCAAGGATGGAGACCCAGTACTTC. This gives the protein CASSEPYPGAPRMETQYF.

This chain connects TRBV11-2 to TRBJ2-4, with D possibly being TRBD2 (5 bases). The CDR3 consists of 14 residues. Trimming removed 3 bases from V and 4 bases from J, with 10 bases in between. CDR1 is SGHAT and CDR2 is FQNNGV in the germline V gene. The CDR3 loop is CASSFPDSKNIQYF. The CDR3 nucleotides read TGTGCCAGCAGCTTCCCGGACTCTAAAAACATTCAGTACTTC.

The rearrangement links TRBV2 to TRBJ2-7; a weak D match, TRBD1 (5 bases). The CDR3 extends over 14 amino acids. V lost 10 bases and J lost 0, with 16 bases in between. The germline V gene encodes CDR1 SNHLY and CDR2 FYNNEI. The chain's CDR3 is CATRWGGNSYEQYF. The CDR3 bases are TGTGCCACCAGGTGGGGCGGAAACTCCTACGAGCAGTACTTC. The full variable domain, in which reference TRBV2 and TRBJ2-7 provide the parts outside the CDR3, is EPEVTQTPSHQVTQMGQEVILRCVPISNHLYFYWYRQILGQKVEFLVSFYNNEISEKSEIFDDQFSVERPDGSNFTLKIRSTKLEDSAMYFCATRWGGNSYEQYFGPGTRLTVT.

The rearrangement links TRBV19 to TRBJ1-1; 8 bases line up with TRBD1. This CDR3 region has 14 residues. J was trimmed by 6 bases and V by 8 bases; bases with no gene match: 11. The germline CDR1 and CDR2 sequences are LNHDA and SQIVND (reference sequence). The CDR3 reads CASETGGLRAEAFF. In nucleotides, the CDR3 is TGTGCCAGTGAAACAGGGGGTCTTCGGGCTGAAGCTTTCTTT.

J is TRBJ2-3 and V is TRBV6-6, with D tentatively TRBD1 (6 bases). The CDR3 is 11 amino acids. Trimming took off 2 bases at V and 15 bases at J, with 12 bases between the two ends. Per germline, CDR1 MNHNY and CDR2 SVGAGI (reference sequence). CDR3 nucleotides: TGTGCCAGCAGTTACGGGGACACGCGATATTTT. Translating it yields CASSYGDTRYF.

The chain links TRBV2 to TRBJ2-2, with 11 bases matching TRBD2. This CDR3 comprises 15 residues. Germline V CDR1 and CDR2: SNHLY, FYNNEI. Trimming cost V 6 bases and J 5 bases; bases outside gene matches: 5. The chain's CDR3 is CASRKTSGNTGELFF. CDR3 bases: TGTGCCAGCAGAAAGACTAGCGGGAATACCGGGGAGCTGTTTTTT.

V usage is TRBV4-1 and J usage is TRBJ2-5; TRBD2 agrees at 14 bases. V was clipped by 0 bases and J by 5 bases; unmatched bases: 8. The CDR3 sequence is 18 residues long. The germline V gene has CDR1 MGHRA and CDR2 YSYEKL. The CDR3 protein is CASSQEPGLAGVGETQYF. CDR3 sequence (DNA): TGCGCCAGCAGCCAAGAGCCGGGACTAGCGGGAGTCGGGGAGACCCAGTACTTC.

Note on this clone: This same CDR3 is encoded by further DNA sequences in the sample. This chain joins TRBV7-9 and TRBJ2-1, with a tentative D call TRBD2 (5 bases). The germline V gene has CDR1 SEHNR and CDR2 FQNEAQ (reference sequence). The CDR3 is 14 amino acids. Trimming stripped 3 bases from V and 2 bases from J, with 8 bases between. The CDR3 loop is CASSLSGTYNEQFF. In DNA form, the CDR3 reads TGTGCCAGCAGCTTGTCCGGGACCTACAATGAGCAGTTCTTC.

The rearrangement links TRBV10-3 to TRBJ1-5, with D tentatively TRBD1 (6 bases). Germline lookup yields CDR1 ENHRY and CDR2 SYGVKD. V was cut by 6 bases and J by 1 base, with 19 bases left in between. The CDR3 consists of 17 residues. CDR3: CAISAGGGEVSNQPQHF. The DNA of the CDR3 is TGTGCCATCAGCGCCGGAGGGGGGGAGGTCAGCAATCAGCCCCAGCATTTT.

The chain has TRBV5-5 and TRBJ1-4; TRBD1 is a possible D gene (5 bases). The CDR3 extends over 16 amino acids. CDR1 is SGHKS and CDR2 is YYEKEE in the germline V gene (reference sequence). With 1 base removed from V and 6 bases from J, the gap between germline ends came to 16 bases. CDR3 in DNA: TGTGCCAGCAGCTTGTCTTGGAGGGGCGGAGATGAAAAACTGTTTTTT. Translated: CASSLSWRGGDEKLFF.